This T cell receptor beta chain originates from a study of blood T cell repertoires in COVID-19. Study background: Collection of acute and convalescent COVID-19 samples took place in the United States, Italy and Spain.

Sequencing was performed with immunoSEQ multiplex PCR; in TCRdb, only in-frame clones are kept and a portion is missing. The sample lists about 210,000 clones, 80% to 90% occurring once. The CDR3 is 15 amino acids. Germline CDR1 is LGHDT and CDR2 is YNNKEL (reference sequence). With 4 bases removed from V and 2 bases from J, the gap between germline ends came to 14 bases. What was sequenced was peripheral blood. This clonotype was sampled from a woman in her fifties or sixties with acute or convalescent COVID-19. The chain couples TRBV3-1 (or the pseudogene TRBV3-2) to TRBJ2-5; D may be TRBD2 (5 bases). The CDR3 sequence: CASSPRRIVQETQYF. The CDR3, as DNA: TGTGCCAGCAGCCCAAGGAGGATCGTTCAAGAGACCCAGTACTTC.